The clone carrying this TCR beta chain appeared once. The data were obtained in a study of blood T cell repertoires in COVID-19. Assay: immunoSEQ multiplex PCR; the TCRdb copy retains only in-frame clones and omits some. The repertoire holds roughly 200,000 clones, about 87% seen once, with approximately 0.88% in the top ten. The clonotype originates from a woman under 30 who had recovered from COVID-19. The sample was peripheral blood.

The CDR3 DNA reads TGTGCCAGCAGCACCCGACGGGGGAACACTGAAGCTTTCTTT. It codes for CASSTRRGNTEAFF. The chain recombines TRBV7-2 with TRBJ1-1; no clear D. CDR3 length equals 14 residues. Germline assignment: CDR1 SGHTA and CDR2 FQGNSA. Trimming took 5 bases from V and 1 from J, leaving 11 bases between them.